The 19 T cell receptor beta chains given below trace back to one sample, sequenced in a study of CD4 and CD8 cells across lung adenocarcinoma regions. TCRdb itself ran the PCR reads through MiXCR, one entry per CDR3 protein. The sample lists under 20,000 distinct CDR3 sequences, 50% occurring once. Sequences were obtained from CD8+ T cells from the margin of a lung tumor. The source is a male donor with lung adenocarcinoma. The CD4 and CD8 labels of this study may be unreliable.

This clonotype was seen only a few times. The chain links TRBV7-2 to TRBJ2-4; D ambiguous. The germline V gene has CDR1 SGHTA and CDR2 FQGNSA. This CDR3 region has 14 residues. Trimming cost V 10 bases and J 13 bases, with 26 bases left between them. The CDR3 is CATKMAPGDNEQYF. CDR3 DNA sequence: TGTGCCACCAAGATGGCACCGGGCGACAATGAGCAGTACTTC.

CDR3 loop: CASKKLAGVAYNEQFF. In DNA form, the CDR3 reads TGTGCCAGCAAAAAACTAGCGGGGGTTGCCTACAATGAGCAGTTCTTC. This chain connects TRBV6-1 to TRBJ2-1; 11 bases map to TRBD2. There are 16 residues in the CDR3. CDR1 and CDR2 (germline): MNHNS, SASEGT. The V and J ends lost 7 bases and 2 bases, in that order; junction bases with no gene match: 7.

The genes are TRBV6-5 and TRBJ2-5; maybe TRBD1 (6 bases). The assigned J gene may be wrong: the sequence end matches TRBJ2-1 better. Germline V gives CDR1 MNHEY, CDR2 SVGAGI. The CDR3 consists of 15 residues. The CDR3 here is CASSYDWTASYEQFF. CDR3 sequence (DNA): TGTGCCAGCAGTTATGATTGGACAGCCTCCTACGAGCAGTTCTTC.

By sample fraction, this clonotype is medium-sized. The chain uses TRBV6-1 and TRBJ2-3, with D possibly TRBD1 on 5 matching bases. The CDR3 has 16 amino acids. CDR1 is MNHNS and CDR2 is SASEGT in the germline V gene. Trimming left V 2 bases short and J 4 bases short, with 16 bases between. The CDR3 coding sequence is TGTGCCAGCAGTGAATGGTTTAGCAGGGCCCCAGATACGCAGTATTTT. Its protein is CASSEWFSRAPDTQYF.

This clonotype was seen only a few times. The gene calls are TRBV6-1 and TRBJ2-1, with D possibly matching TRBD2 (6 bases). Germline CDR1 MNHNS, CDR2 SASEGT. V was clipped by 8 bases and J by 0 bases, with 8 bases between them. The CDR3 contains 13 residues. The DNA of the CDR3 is TGTGCCAGCTTCGGGAGCTCCTACAATGAGCAGTTCTTC. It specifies CASFGSSYNEQFF.

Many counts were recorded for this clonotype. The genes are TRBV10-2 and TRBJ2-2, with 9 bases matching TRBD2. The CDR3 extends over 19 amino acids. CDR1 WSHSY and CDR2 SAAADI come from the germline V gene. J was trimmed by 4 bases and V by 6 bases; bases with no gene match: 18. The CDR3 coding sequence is TGCGCCAGCAGACCGGAGAGGAGGGGAGCGGGAGGTAGCACCGGGGAGCTGTTTTTT. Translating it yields CASRPERRGAGGSTGELFF.

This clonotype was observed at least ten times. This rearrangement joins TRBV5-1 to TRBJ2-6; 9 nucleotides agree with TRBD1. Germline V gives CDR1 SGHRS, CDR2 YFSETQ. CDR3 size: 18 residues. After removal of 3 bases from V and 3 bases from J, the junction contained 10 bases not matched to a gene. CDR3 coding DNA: TGCGCCAGCAGCTCATTGGCACAGGGGGCGCTTGGGGCCAACGTCCTGACTTTC. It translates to CASSSLAQGALGANVLTF.

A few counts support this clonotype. The CDR3: CASSLERGAYNEQFF. Written as DNA, the CDR3 is TGTGCCAGCAGCTTAGAACGGGGGGCCTACAATGAGCAGTTCTTC. The rearrangement links TRBV11-3 to TRBJ2-1; 7 bases are shared with TRBD2. V shed 0 bases and J 2 bases; nucleotides not matched to a gene: 1. This CDR3 is built from 15 residues. Germline loops: CDR1 SGHNT, CDR2 YENEEA.

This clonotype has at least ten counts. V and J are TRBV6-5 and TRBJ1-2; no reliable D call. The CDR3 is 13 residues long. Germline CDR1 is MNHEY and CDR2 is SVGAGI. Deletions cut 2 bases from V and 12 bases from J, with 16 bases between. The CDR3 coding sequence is TGTGCCAGCAGTTACAAGGCAGCCGACAAGGACACCTTC. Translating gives CASSYKAADKDTF.

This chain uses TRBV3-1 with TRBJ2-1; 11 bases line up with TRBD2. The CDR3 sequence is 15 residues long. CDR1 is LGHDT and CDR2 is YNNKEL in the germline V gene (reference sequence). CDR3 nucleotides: TGTGCTAAGAGTCAAACTAGCGGGAGAGAGGATGAGCAGTTCTTC. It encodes CAKSQTSGREDEQFF.

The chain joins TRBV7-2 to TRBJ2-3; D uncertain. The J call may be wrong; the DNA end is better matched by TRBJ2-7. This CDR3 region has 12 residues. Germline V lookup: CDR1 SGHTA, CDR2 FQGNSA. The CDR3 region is CASSPATNTQYF. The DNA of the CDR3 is TGTGCCAGCAGCCCCGCCACAAATACGCAGTACTTC.

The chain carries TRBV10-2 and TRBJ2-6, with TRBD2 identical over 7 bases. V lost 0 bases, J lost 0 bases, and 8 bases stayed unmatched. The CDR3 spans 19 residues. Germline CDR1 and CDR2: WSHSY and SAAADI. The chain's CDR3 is CASSESLLWGGSGANVLTF. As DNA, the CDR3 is TGCGCCAGCAGTGAGTCCCTCTTATGGGGGGGCTCTGGGGCCAACGTCCTGACTTTC.

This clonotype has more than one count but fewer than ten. DNA for the CDR3: TGTGCCACCGTCCGACCCGGCTCCTACGAGCAGTACTTC. It yields the protein CATVRPGSYEQYF. V is TRBV6-1 and J is TRBJ2-7; D call uncertain. The CDR3 is made up of 13 amino acids. CDR1 is MNHNS, CDR2 SASEGT, per germline. V lost 10 bases, J lost 0 bases, and 13 bases lay in between.

CDR3 region: CASSFQGPYEQYF. The CDR3 DNA reads as TGTGCCAGCAGTTTTCAGGGTCCGTACGAGCAGTACTTC. This sequence joins TRBV27 and TRBJ2-1, with D tentatively TRBD1 (5 bases). The J call may be mistaken, given a closer DNA end match to TRBJ2-7. Germline V CDR1 and CDR2: MNHEY, SMNVEV (reference sequence). The CDR3 contains 13 residues.

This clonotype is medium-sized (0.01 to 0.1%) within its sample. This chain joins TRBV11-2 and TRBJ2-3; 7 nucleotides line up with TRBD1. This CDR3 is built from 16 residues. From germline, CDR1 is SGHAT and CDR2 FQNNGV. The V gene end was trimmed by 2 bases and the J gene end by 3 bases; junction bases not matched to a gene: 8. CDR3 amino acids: CASSLNPQGVTDTQYF. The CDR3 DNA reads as TGTGCCAGCAGCTTAAACCCTCAGGGGGTAACAGATACGCAGTATTTT.

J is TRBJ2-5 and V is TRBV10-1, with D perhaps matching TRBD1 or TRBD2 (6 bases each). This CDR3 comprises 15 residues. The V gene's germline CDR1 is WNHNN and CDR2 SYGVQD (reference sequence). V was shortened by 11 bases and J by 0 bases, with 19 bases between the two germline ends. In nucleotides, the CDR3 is TGCGCCGGGGGTGAGGGGGGTTGTGACCAAGAGACCCAGTACTTC. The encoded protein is CAGGEGGCDQETQYF.

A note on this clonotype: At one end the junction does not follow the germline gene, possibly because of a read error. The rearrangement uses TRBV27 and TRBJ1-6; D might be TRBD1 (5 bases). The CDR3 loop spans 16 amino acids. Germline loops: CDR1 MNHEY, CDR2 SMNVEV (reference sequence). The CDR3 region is CASSSDRTNSNQPHHF. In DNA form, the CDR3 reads TGTGCCAGCAGTTCTGACAGAACAAATAGCAATCAGCCCCACCACTTT.

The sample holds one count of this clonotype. CDR3 in amino acids: CASSEAGTGARNIQYF. CDR3 in DNA: TGTGCCAGCAGTGAAGCGGGGACAGGAGCCAGAAACATTCAGTATTTT. This rearrangement joins TRBV6-1 to TRBJ2-4, with TRBD1 matching over 8 bases. The DNA end is more similar to TRBJ2-3, so the J call may be wrong. The CDR3 is made up of 16 amino acids. Germline CDR1 is MNHNS and CDR2 is SASEGT.

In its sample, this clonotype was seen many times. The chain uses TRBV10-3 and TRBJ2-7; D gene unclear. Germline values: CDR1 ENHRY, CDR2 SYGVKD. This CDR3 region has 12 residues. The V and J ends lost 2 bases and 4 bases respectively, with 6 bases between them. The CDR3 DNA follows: TGTGCCATCAGTGAGGGCCTTTACGAGCAGTACTTC. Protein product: CAISEGLYEQYF.